The clone carrying this TCR beta chain appeared a few times. Its antigen is not known. A sample-barcoded 5' primer and a J-beta primer mix were used in a second PCR of about 6 to 12 cycles. One entry per CDR3 protein, called by TCRdb with MiXCR from the 5' RACE reads. The table has 450,000 to 700,000 distinct CDR3 sequences, approximately 25% seen once. CDR3 length: 12 amino acids. Germline CDR1 reads DFQATT; CDR2 reads SNEGSKA (reference sequence). J lost 8 bases, V lost 2 bases, and 4 bases had no gene match. Collection of ten milliliters of peripheral blood was performed for each donor. The sample originates from a study of blood T cells in healthy people across ages. Study information: Template switching caught about one barcoded beta molecule for each two T cells. Study-wide findings and caveats: Age advanced and TCR beta diversity per million T cells fell, roughly linearly.

Specimen: blood. The chain is built from TRBV20-1 and TRBJ2-3; TRBD2 matches at 7 bases. This TCR was sampled from a woman between 65 and 79 years old in good health. CDR3 loop: CSARWGGGTQYF. The CDR3 DNA is TGCAGTGCTAGATGGGGGGGAGGTACGCAGTATTTT.